These T cell receptor beta chains were read from a single sample in a study of blood T cell repertoires in COVID-19. The repertoire was sequenced with immunoSEQ multiplex PCR; TCRdb's copy has only in-frame clones and lacks some. The data contain roughly 70,000 clones, 85% to 90% of them singletons. The sample comprised peripheral blood. These receptors were obtained from a human donor in a cohort sampled during active COVID-19. CDR3s include the opening cysteine and the closing phenylalanine or tryptophan. A D gene is named only where the DNA matches it firmly. The size entry is marked missing in some rows and otherwise reads once, few, many or a size class.

14,TRBD2,TRBJ2-1,once,TRBV2,TGTGCCAGCCTTCTAGCGGGAGGGTTCAATGAGCAGTTCTTC,CASLLAGGFNEQFF
13,-,TRBJ1-1,-,TRBV5-6,TGTGCCAGCAGCAGGCGCGGGGCCGCTCAAGCTTTCTTT,CASSRRGAAQAFF
13,TRBD2,TRBJ2-1,once,TRBV19,TGTGCCAGTAGGGGACTAGCGGGCAATGAGCAGTTCTTC,CASRGLAGNEQFF
13,-,TRBJ1-1,-,TRBV6-5,TGTGCCAGCAGTTCGGGGGAGGACACTGAAGCTTTCTTT,CASSSGEDTEAFF
18,TRBD2,TRBJ2-3,-,TRBV5-1,TGCGCCAGCAGCTTGGGCCGGACTAGCGGGGAACTCACAGATACGCAGTATTTT,CASSLGRTSGELTDTQYF
16,-,TRBJ1-3,-,TRBV3-1/TRBV3-2,TGTGCCAGCAGCCAAGAGGGGCCGGGGGCTGGAAACACCATATATTTT,CASSQEGPGAGNTIYF
15,TRBD2,TRBJ2-7,-,TRBV5-1,TGCGCCAGCAGCTTTGCGGGGGAGGAGGGGAGCGAGCAGTACTTC,CASSFAGEEGSEQYF
12,-,TRBJ1-2,-,TRBV19,TGTGCCAGTACCCCTGGGGGGGATGGCTACACCTTC,CASTPGGDGYTF
20,TRBD2,TRBJ2-1,-,TRBV4-1,TGCGCCAGCAGCCATGGGACCCGGACAGGCGGGACTAGCGGGAGAAATGAGCAGTTCTTC,CASSHGTRTGGTSGRNEQFF
15,TRBD1,TRBJ1-5,-,TRBV11-2,TGTGCCAGCAGCTTTGGGACAGGGGCGGGTCAGCCCCAGCATTTT,CASSFGTGAGQPQHF
13,-,TRBJ2-5,-,TRBV6-4,TGTGCCAGCAGTGAAGCGGAGGGAGAGACCCAGTACTTC,CASSEAEGETQYF
18,TRBD1,TRBJ2-3,-,TRBV24-1,TGTGCCACCAGTGATTTGACCGGGACAGGTCAGAGCCCAGATACGCAGTATTTT,CATSDLTGTGQSPDTQYF
17,-,TRBJ1-3,-,TRBV11-2,TGTGCCAGCAGCTTTTCGCGAACAGGGCCGGGAGGAAACACCATATATTTT,CASSFSRTGPGGNTIYF
15,TRBD2,TRBJ2-1,once,TRBV19,TGTGCCAGTAGTTCCCAAGTAGCGGGAGTTAGTGAGCAGTTCTTC,CASSSQVAGVSEQFF
11,-,TRBJ1-2,many,TRBV2,TGTGCCAACCAGGGGAACTATGGCTACACCTTC,CANQGNYGYTF
17,-,TRBJ2-1,-,TRBV24-1,TGTGCCACCAGTGATCTCCCCTCCCTCGGCTCCTACAATGAGCAGTTCTTC,CATSDLPSLGSYNEQFF
18,TRBD2,TRBJ2-3,-,TRBV6-1,TGTGCCAGCAGTGAACGGCGGGGGGCCGGGACTAGCGGAGATACGCAGTATTTT,CASSERRGAGTSGDTQYF
13,-,TRBJ1-5,-,TRBV7-9,TGTGCCAGCAGCTTTGGTAGCCATCAGCCCCAGCATTTT,CASSFGSHQPQHF
15,TRBD2,TRBJ2-3,once,TRBV28,TGTGCCAGCAGTTCCGGACTAGTCGATTCAGATACGCAGTATTTT,CASSSGLVDSDTQYF
11,-,TRBJ2-1,-,TRBV29-1,TGCAGCGTTGGACTCCCCAATGAGCAGTTCTTC,CSVGLPNEQFF
15,-,TRBJ2-5,-,TRBV6-1,TGTGCCAGCAGTGAACAAGGGACAATTCAAGAGACCCAGTACTTC,CASSEQGTIQETQYF
14,-,TRBJ1-1,-,TRBV19,TGTGCCAGTATTTCCCAGGTTGAATACACTGAAGCTTTCTTT,CASISQVEYTEAFF
16,TRBD1,TRBJ2-1,-,TRBV24-1,TGTGCCACCAGTGAACCGACACAGGGGGGAAGCAATGAGCAGTTCTTC,CATSEPTQGGSNEQFF
14,TRBD1,TRBJ2-5,-,TRBV27,TGTGCCAGCAGCAGATCAGGACAGGGCAAGACCCAGTACTTC,CASSRSGQGKTQYF
13,TRBD1,TRBJ2-5,-,TRBV7-9,TGTGCCAGCAGCCGGGACAGCCAAGAGACCCAGTACTTC,CASSRDSQETQYF
17,-,TRBJ2-3,-,TRBV5-1,TGCGCCAGCAGCTTGACCTTGACAGGCCTTGGCACAGATACGCAGTATTTT,CASSLTLTGLGTDTQYF
12,TRBD1,TRBJ1-1,few,TRBV16,TGTGCCAGCAGTCTGGACAGGGTAAGGGCTTTCTTT,CASSLDRVRAFF
15,-,TRBJ2-1,-,TRBV6-5,TGTGCCAGCAGGGGTAGCGGGACAGTCTACAATGAGCAGTTCTTC,CASRGSGTVYNEQFF
14,TRBD1,TRBJ1-2,-,TRBV9,TGTGCCAGCAGCGTAGTAGGACAGGGTGATGGCTACACCTTC,CASSVVGQGDGYTF
16,-,TRBJ2-1,-,TRBV11-2,TGTGCCAGCAGCTTACATCAGGGCAGCTCCTACAATGAGCAGTTCTTC,CASSLHQGSSYNEQFF
15,-,TRBJ1-5,-,TRBV5-6,TGTGCCAGCAGCTTCCAGGGTGGCGGCAATCAGCCCCAGCATTTT,CASSFQGGGNQPQHF
13,-,TRBJ2-2,-,TRBV12-3/TRBV12-4,TGTGCCAGCAGTTTACCAGGCACCGGGGAGCTGTTTTTT,CASSLPGTGELFF
14,TRBD1,TRBJ1-5,few,TRBV12-5,TGTGCTAGTGGTTCCCCAGGGGGCGACCAGCCCCAGCATTTT,CASGSPGGDQPQHF
14,TRBD1,TRBJ2-2,-,TRBV5-1,TGCGCCAGCAATCCGGGACAGGACACCGGGGAGCTGTTTTTT,CASNPGQDTGELFF
11,-,TRBJ2-5,-,TRBV19,TGTGCCAGTAGTACAGGGGAGACCCAGTACTTC,CASSTGETQYF
16,TRBD1,TRBJ1-1,-,TRBV30,TGTGCCTGGAGTGAAGGACAGGGGGCAGTTCGGACTGAAGCTTTCTTT,CAWSEGQGAVRTEAFF
12,-,TRBJ1-4,-,TRBV25-1,TGTGCCAGCAGGAGTTTTAATGAAAAACTGTTTTTT,CASRSFNEKLFF
16,TRBD1,TRBJ2-7,few,TRBV5-1,TGCGCCAGCAGCTCAGGACAGGGTAAAGCGTCCTACGAGCAGTACTTC,CASSSGQGKASYEQYF
16,TRBD2,TRBJ2-1,-,TRBV4-1,TGCGCCAGCAGCCAAGATCTGTCTAGCGGGGACAATGAGCAGTTCTTC,CASSQDLSSGDNEQFF
15,TRBD2,TRBJ2-5,-,TRBV10-3,TGTGCCATCAGCCCAGGACTAGCAAATGGAGAGACCCAGTACTTC,CAISPGLANGETQYF
15,TRBD1,TRBJ1-5,-,TRBV18,TGTGCCAGCTCACCGGGACAGGGCGGCAATCAGCCCCAGCATTTT,CASSPGQGGNQPQHF
16,TRBD1,TRBJ1-4,once,TRBV28,TGTGCCAGCAGATTCCTACAGGGGGCTACTAATGAAAAACTGTTTTTT,CASRFLQGATNEKLFF
13,-,TRBJ2-5,-,TRBV5-6,TGTGCCAGCAGCTTGGACCCGGAGGAGACCCAGTACTTC,CASSLDPEETQYF
13,-,TRBJ1-1,-,TRBV27,TGTGCCAGCAGCCTAGATGAGAACACTGAAGCTTTCTTT,CASSLDENTEAFF
15,-,TRBJ1-4,-,TRBV10-3,TGTGCCATCAGTCGCAGAATCGGGACTAATGAAAAACTGTTTTTT,CAISRRIGTNEKLFF
13,-,TRBJ2-1,-,TRBV27,TGTGCCAGCAGAAAAATAGGAGTCGCGACAGAGTTCTTC,CASRKIGVATEFF
17,-,TRBJ1-3,-,TRBV9,TGTGCCAGCAGCGCCTTCGGGTCCCTTATTACTGGAAACACCATATATTTT,CASSAFGSLITGNTIYF
15,-,TRBJ1-5,-,TRBV6-6,TGTGCCAGCAGTTACTCGAGTCAGGGAAATCAGCCCCAGCATTTT,CASSYSSQGNQPQHF